The 26 T cell receptor beta chains given below trace back to one sample, sequenced in a study of shared clonotypes between healthy human individuals (dated by TCRdb to 2018 to 2021). The library was made by the immunoSEQ multiplex PCR assay. TCRdb retrieved this table from immuneACCESS and kept in-frame rearrangements only. Not all clones are present; in checked studies, unresolved V genes account for under half, and no reason is known for the remainder. The sample contains hundreds of thousands of clones, just over 75% of them found a single time. The top ten clonotypes cover approximately 12% of the sample. The sample was PBMCs. The receptor set was obtained from a woman aged 40-49 years in good health. Some clones in this sample may be carry-over from other donors' samples.

This clone was observed a handful of times. This chain connects TRBV20-1 to TRBJ2-5; D not certain. This CDR3 region has 11 residues. The ends were cut back, 1 base at V and 6 bases at J, with 6 bases in the middle. Germline CDR1 is DFQATT and CDR2 is SNEGSKA (reference sequence). CDR3 residues: CSARVAQTQYF. The DNA for the CDR3 is TGCAGTGCTAGAGTGGCTCAGACCCAGTACTTC.

The rearrangement links TRBV28 to TRBJ2-7; D might be TRBD1 or TRBD2, each matching 5 bases. The CDR3 runs to 12 residues. V was cut by 8 bases and J by 2 bases, with 10 bases left in between. Germline-derived CDR1 and CDR2 are MDHEN and SYDVKM. This chain's CDR3 is CASRDPAYEQYF. The DNA of the CDR3 is TGTGCCAGCCGGGACCCAGCCTACGAGCAGTACTTC.

The chain is built from TRBV4-1 and TRBJ2-7; D possibly matches TRBD1 or TRBD2 (5 bases each). Germline-derived CDR1 and CDR2 are MGHRA and YSYEKL. V gave up 3 bases and J gave up 4 bases, with 19 bases separating them. The length of the CDR3 is 16 residues. The CDR3 sequence: CASSHLGDRRGYEQYF. CDR3 bases: TGCGCCAGCAGCCACCTCGGGGACCGCCGGGGATACGAGCAGTACTTC.

The chain is built from TRBV18 and TRBJ2-1; the match to TRBD2 covers 12 bases. The trim removed 7 bases at V and 1 base at J, leaving 14 bases unmatched. Germline V gene sequence: CDR1 KGHSH, CDR2 LQKENI. The CDR3 is 19 amino acids. CDR3 sequence: CASWAPTSGRMGSYNEQFF. The CDR3 DNA reads TGTGCCAGCTGGGCTCCCACTAGCGGGAGGATGGGTTCCTACAATGAGCAGTTCTTC.

Points on this clone: Other DNA sequences in the sample encode the same CDR3. This chain uses TRBV18 with TRBJ2-2; D uncertain. Trimming left V 3 bases short and J 1 base short, with 3 bases between. The CDR3 consists of 13 residues. Germline values: CDR1 KGHSH, CDR2 LQKENI. The CDR3 nucleotides are TGTGCCAGCTCACCTGTGAACACCGGGGAGCTGTTTTTT. Amino acids: CASSPVNTGELFF.

This chain links TRBV4-1 with TRBJ1-4; 9 nucleotides align to TRBD1. There are 20 residues in the CDR3. V gave up 2 bases and J gave up 0 bases; unmatched junction bases: 13. Germline V gene data show CDR1 as MGHRA and CDR2 as YSYEKL. The CDR3 DNA follows: TGCGCCAGCAGCCAATATCCACCGGGACAGGGAACTGCAACTAATGAAAAACTGTTTTTT. Translating gives CASSQYPPGQGTATNEKLFF.

The rearrangement links TRBV5-1 to TRBJ2-1; unclear D gene. Germline CDR1 reads SGHRS; CDR2 reads YFSETQ. Trimming shortened V by 0 bases and J by 0 bases, and 10 bases separated the two germline ends. CDR3 length: 16 residues. The chain's CDR3 is CASSLVISSSYNEQFF. CDR3 nucleotide sequence: TGCGCCAGCAGCTTGGTGATCTCCAGCTCCTACAATGAGCAGTTCTTC.

This chain joins TRBV19 and TRBJ1-5; D not resolved. The germline V and J ends were trimmed by 4 bases and 3 bases, with 10 bases remaining between them. CDR3 length: 14 residues. The germline gives CDR1 LNHDA, CDR2 SQIVND (reference sequence). CDR3 loop: CASSTLEVNQPQHF. The CDR3 DNA reads TGTGCCAGTAGTACCCTCGAGGTCAATCAGCCCCAGCATTTT. The entire variable domain, with the rest obtained from reference TRBV19 and TRBJ1-5, is as follows: DGGITQSPKYLFRKEGQNVTLSCEQNLNHDAMYWYRQDPGQGLRLIYYSQIVNDFQKGDIAEGYSVSREKKESFPLTVTSAQKNPTAFYLCASSTLEVNQPQHFGDGTRLSIL.

The chain has TRBV9 and TRBJ2-1; no reliable D call. Germline CDR1 and CDR2: SGDLS and YYNGEE. V lost 0 bases and J lost 6, with 10 bases in between. This CDR3 is 14 amino acids long. CDR3 DNA sequence: TGTGCCAGCAGCGTAGAGAGGCAAACCAATGAGCAGTTCTTC. It is translated as CASSVERQTNEQFF.

This clone turned up a few times. V and J are TRBV7-9 and TRBJ2-2, with 8 bases that match TRBD1. V shed 10 bases and J 5 bases; nucleotides not matched to a gene: 18. This CDR3 has 17 amino acids. The V gene's germline CDR1 is SEHNR and CDR2 FQNEAQ (reference sequence). CDR3 region: CATGGQGVLTGTGELFF. The CDR3 DNA reads TGTGCCACCGGTGGACAGGGTGTACTAACGGGGACCGGGGAGCTGTTTTTT.

The genes are TRBV6-6 and TRBJ2-5; 8 bases line up with TRBD1. The CDR3 covers 15 residues. Germline CDR1 and CDR2: MNHNY and SVGAGI (reference sequence). V was pared by 5 bases and J by 4 bases, with 9 bases of the junction left unmatched. CDR3 amino acids: CASSPPGGARETQYF. As DNA, the CDR3 is TGTGCCAGCAGTCCCCCAGGGGGCGCACGAGAGACCCAGTACTTC.

The rearrangement links TRBV7-2 to TRBJ2-7; no clear D. Germline CDR1 SGHTA, CDR2 FQGNSA. V lost 4 bases to trimming and J lost 4 bases, with 17 bases between them. The CDR3 extends over 15 amino acids. DNA of the CDR3: TGTGCCAGCAGCTCGTACCGGGCCATCAGGTACGAGCAGTACTTC. Amino acids: CASSSYRAIRYEQYF.

The rearrangement joins TRBV11-3 to TRBJ2-2; D gene unclear. From germline, CDR1 is SGHNT and CDR2 YENEEA. Trimming removed 3 bases from V and 6 bases from J, with 8 bases in between. The CDR3 contains 13 residues. The CDR3 is CASSFAAAGELFF. DNA of the CDR3: TGTGCCAGCAGCTTTGCGGCGGCCGGGGAGCTGTTTTTT. Full variable domain (outside the CDR3, taken from reference TRBV11-3 and TRBJ2-2): EAGVVQSPRYKIIEKKQPVAFWCNPISGHNTLYWYLQNLGQGPELLIRYENEEAVDDSQLPKDRFSAERLKGVDSTLKIQPAELGDSAVYLCASSFAAAGELFFGEGSRLTVL.

This rearrangement joins TRBV5-4 to TRBJ2-2; 7 bases align to TRBD1. Trimming removed 5 bases from V and 14 bases from J; junction bases left unmatched: 9. The CDR3 length is 12 residues. Germline loops: CDR1 SGHNT, CDR2 YYREEE (reference sequence). The CDR3 sequence is CASRSDRVDLFF. Written as DNA, the CDR3 is TGTGCCAGCAGATCAGACAGGGTGGACCTGTTTTTT.

The CDR3 region is CAISESSGGSGELFF. CDR3 bases: TGTGCCATCAGTGAGTCTTCAGGGGGCTCCGGGGAGCTGTTTTTT. The chain uses TRBV10-3 and TRBJ2-2; 8 nucleotides line up with TRBD1. V was pared by 0 bases and J by 6 bases, with 3 bases of the junction left unmatched. CDR1 ENHRY and CDR2 SYGVKD come from the germline V gene. This CDR3 region has 15 residues.

This clone was seen only a few times. The chain combines TRBV7-3 with TRBJ2-3, with 10 bases that match TRBD2. J gave up 4 bases and V 5 bases, and 9 bases lay outside the gene matches. This CDR3 has 16 residues. Germline CDR1 is SGHTA and CDR2 is FQGTGA. The CDR3 sequence is CASSTGASGSPDTQYF. The CDR3, as DNA: TGTGCCAGCAGCACAGGGGCTAGCGGGAGCCCAGATACGCAGTATTTT.

The V and J genes are TRBV11-2 and TRBJ2-1; a weak D match, TRBD1 (5 bases). CDR1 and CDR2 (germline): SGHAT, FQNNGV. The germline V and J ends were trimmed by 1 base and 8 bases, with 15 bases remaining between them. The CDR3 runs 15 residues. The CDR3 nucleotides read TGTGCCAGCAGCTTAGGTAGCCCAGGGTGGTATGAGCAGTTCTTC. It yields the protein CASSLGSPGWYEQFF.

There are a few counts of this clone. This rearrangement joins TRBV28 to TRBJ2-3, with 9 bases fitting TRBD1. Losses at the gene ends were 3 bases for V and 6 bases for J; bases not matched to a gene: 13. This CDR3 comprises 17 residues. The germline V gene has CDR1 MDHEN and CDR2 SYDVKM. The DNA of the CDR3 is TGTGCCAGCAGTTTCCTCACAGGGGGCGGCGGGAAGGATACGCAGTATTTT. Translated, it gives CASSFLTGGGGKDTQYF.

V is TRBV7-8 and J is TRBJ2-7; D might be TRBD2 (5 bases). The V gene's germline CDR1 is SGHVS and CDR2 FQNEAQ. CDR3 length: 19 amino acids. Trimming removed 0 bases at V and 5 bases at J, with 26 bases between. The CDR3 bases are TGTGCCAGCAGCTTAGCAGTAGTTGGCGGGTCTTCACCTCGGGACGAGCAGTACTTC. Translation: CASSLAVVGGSSPRDEQYF.

This clone has only one observation. In DNA form, the CDR3 reads TGCGCCAGCAGCTTGGCTGGGGGAGGTGGGCAAGAGACCCAGTACTTC. Translating it yields CASSLAGGGGQETQYF. The chain is built from TRBV5-1 and TRBJ2-5; D may be TRBD2 (6 bases). There are 16 residues in the CDR3. Trimming took off 0 bases at V and 2 bases at J, with 14 bases between the two ends. CDR1 and CDR2 (germline): SGHRS, YFSETQ.

The chain couples TRBV7-2 to TRBJ2-6, with D unclear. This CDR3 has 14 amino acids. With 5 bases removed from V and 1 base from J, the gap between germline ends came to 6 bases. Germline assignment: CDR1 SGHTA and CDR2 FQGNSA. This chain's CDR3 is CASSRQSGANVLTF. CDR3 coding DNA: TGTGCCAGCAGCCGACAATCTGGGGCCAACGTCCTGACTTTC.

With regard to this clone: This specimen includes other DNA sequences encoding the same CDR3. The rearrangement links TRBV5-4 to TRBJ1-1, with a tentative D call TRBD1 (5 bases). The length of the CDR3 is 14 residues. The germline gives CDR1 SGHNT, CDR2 YYREEE (reference sequence). V was clipped by 7 bases and J by 1 base, with 14 bases between them. The CDR3 loop is CASRGARENTEAFF. The DNA of the CDR3 is TGTGCCAGCCGAGGGGCCAGGGAGAACACTGAAGCTTTCTTT.

The chain carries TRBV7-8 and TRBJ1-1; no clear D. V lost 0 bases to trimming and J lost 1 base, with 12 bases between them. This CDR3 comprises 16 residues. Germline CDR1 is SGHVS and CDR2 is FQNEAQ. CDR3 in amino acids: CASSLAAGLGNTEAFF. CDR3 sequence (DNA): TGTGCCAGCAGCTTAGCCGCGGGGTTGGGGAACACTGAAGCTTTCTTT.

The genes are TRBV11-1 and TRBJ1-1; possibly TRBD1 for D (5 bases). The CDR3 length is 14 residues. Germline CDR1 and CDR2: SGHAT and FQDESV (reference sequence). V was clipped by 5 bases and J by 1 base, with 11 bases between them. CDR3 in DNA: TGTGCCAGCAGCCGGGACTCATGGAACACTGAAGCTTTCTTT. This sequence encodes CASSRDSWNTEAFF.

Here the CDR3 reads CATSFSRLDTSTDTQYF. CDR3 bases: TGTGCCACCAGCTTCTCCCGGCTAGACACGAGCACAGATACGCAGTATTTT. V gene TRBV15 combines with J gene TRBJ2-3; D is ambiguous. V lost 5 bases to trimming and J lost 0 bases, with 18 bases between them. Looked up from germline, CDR1 is LNHNV and CDR2 is YYDKDF (reference sequence). The CDR3 consists of 17 residues.

The chain has TRBV6-5 and TRBJ1-2; D gene ambiguous. The germline V gene has CDR1 MNHEY and CDR2 SVGAGI. Between the trimmed V and J ends, which lost 4 bases and 5 bases, there was a span of 5 bases. The CDR3 has 11 amino acids. CDR3 nucleotides: TGTGCCAGCAGTTCAACGTATGGCTACACCTTC. Protein product: CASSSTYGYTF.